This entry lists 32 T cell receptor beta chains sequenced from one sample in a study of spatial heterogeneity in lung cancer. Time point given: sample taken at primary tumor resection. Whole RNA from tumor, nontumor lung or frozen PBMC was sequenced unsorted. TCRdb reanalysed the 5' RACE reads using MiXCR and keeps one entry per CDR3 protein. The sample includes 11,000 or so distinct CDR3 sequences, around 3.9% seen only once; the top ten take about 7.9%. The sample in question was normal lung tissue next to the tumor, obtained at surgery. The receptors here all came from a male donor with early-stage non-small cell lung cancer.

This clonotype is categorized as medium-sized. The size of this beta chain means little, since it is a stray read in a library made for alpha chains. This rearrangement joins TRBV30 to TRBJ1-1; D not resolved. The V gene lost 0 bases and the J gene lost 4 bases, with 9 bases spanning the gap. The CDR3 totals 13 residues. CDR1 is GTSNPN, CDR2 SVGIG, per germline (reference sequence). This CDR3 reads CAWSVLESTEAFF. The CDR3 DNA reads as TGTGCCTGGAGTGTACTGGAGAGCACTGAAGCTTTCTTT.

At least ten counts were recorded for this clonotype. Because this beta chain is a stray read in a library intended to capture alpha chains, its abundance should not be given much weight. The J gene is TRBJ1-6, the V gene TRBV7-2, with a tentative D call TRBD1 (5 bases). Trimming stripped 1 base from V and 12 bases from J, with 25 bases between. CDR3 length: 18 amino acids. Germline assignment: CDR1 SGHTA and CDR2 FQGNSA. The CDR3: CASSLGGSNDLGVLPLHF. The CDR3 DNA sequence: TGTGCCAGCAGCTTAGGGGGGTCGAACGACCTAGGAGTTTTACCCCTCCACTTT.

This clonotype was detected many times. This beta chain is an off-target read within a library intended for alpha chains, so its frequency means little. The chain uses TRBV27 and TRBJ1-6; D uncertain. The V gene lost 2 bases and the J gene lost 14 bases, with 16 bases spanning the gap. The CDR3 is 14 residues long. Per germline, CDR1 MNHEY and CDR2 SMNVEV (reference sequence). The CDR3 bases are TGTGCCAGCAGTTTAAGGTCCCCGCGCGAGTCCCTCCACTTT. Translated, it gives CASSLRSPRESLHF.

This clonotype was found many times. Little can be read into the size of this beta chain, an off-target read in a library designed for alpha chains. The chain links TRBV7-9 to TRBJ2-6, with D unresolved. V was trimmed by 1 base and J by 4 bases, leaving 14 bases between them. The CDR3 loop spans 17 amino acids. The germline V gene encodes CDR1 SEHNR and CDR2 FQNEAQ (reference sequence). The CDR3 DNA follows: TGTGCCAGCAGCTTAGACCTGCTGTATACCGGGGCCAACGTCCTGACTTTC. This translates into CASSLDLLYTGANVLTF. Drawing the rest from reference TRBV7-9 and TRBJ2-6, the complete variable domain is DTGVSQNPRHKITKRGQNVTFRCDPISEHNRLYWYRQTLGQGPEFLTYFQNEAQLEKSRLLSDRFSAERPKGSFSTLEIQRTEQGDSAMYLCASSLDLLYTGANVLTFGAGSRLTVL.

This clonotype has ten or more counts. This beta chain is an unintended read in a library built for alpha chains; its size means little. CDR3: CASSTSDSGVLGYTF. Written as DNA, the CDR3 is TGTGCCAGCAGCACTTCGGACAGTGGCGTATTGGGCTACACCTTC. The chain joins TRBV3-1 to TRBJ1-2, with D possibly being TRBD1 (6 bases). Germline V gene data show CDR1 as LGHDT and CDR2 as YNNKEL (reference sequence). CDR3 size: 15 residues. V was pared by 5 bases and J by 8 bases, with 21 bases between.

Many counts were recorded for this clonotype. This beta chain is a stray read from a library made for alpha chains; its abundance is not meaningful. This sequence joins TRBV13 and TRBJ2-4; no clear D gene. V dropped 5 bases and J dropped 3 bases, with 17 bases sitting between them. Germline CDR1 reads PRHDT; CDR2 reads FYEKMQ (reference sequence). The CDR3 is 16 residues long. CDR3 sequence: CASSARTDRRKNIQYF. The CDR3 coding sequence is TGTGCCAGCAGCGCTCGGACGGATAGGCGCAAAAACATTCAGTACTTC.

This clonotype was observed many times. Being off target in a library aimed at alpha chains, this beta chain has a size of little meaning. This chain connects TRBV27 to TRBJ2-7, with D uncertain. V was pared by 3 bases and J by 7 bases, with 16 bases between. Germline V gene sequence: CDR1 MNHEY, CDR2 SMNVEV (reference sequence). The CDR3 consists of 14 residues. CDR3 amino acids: CASSFPGSFGEQYF. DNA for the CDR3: TGTGCCAGCAGTTTTCCTGGGTCCTTTGGGGAGCAGTACTTC.

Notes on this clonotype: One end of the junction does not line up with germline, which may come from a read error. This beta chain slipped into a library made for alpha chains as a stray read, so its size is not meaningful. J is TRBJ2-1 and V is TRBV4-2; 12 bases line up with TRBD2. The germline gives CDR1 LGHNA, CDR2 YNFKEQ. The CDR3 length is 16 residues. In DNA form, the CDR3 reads TGTGCCAGCGGCCAGACTAGCGGGAGTCCCTACAATGAGCAGTTCTTC. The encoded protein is CASGQTSGSPYNEQFF.

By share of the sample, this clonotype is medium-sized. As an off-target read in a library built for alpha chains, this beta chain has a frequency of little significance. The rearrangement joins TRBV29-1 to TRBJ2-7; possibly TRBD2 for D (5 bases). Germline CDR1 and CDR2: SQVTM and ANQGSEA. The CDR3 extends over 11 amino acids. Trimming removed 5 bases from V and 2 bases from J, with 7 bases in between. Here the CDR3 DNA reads TGCAGCGTTATGGGAGCCTACGAGCAGTACTTC. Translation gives CSVMGAYEQYF.

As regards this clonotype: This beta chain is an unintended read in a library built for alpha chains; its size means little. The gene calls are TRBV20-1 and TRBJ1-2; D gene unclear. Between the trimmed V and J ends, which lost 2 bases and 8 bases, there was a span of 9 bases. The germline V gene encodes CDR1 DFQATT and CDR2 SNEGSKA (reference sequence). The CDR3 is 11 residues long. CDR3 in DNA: TGCAGTGCTAGAACTTCCCGGGGCTACACCTTC. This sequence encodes CSARTSRGYTF.

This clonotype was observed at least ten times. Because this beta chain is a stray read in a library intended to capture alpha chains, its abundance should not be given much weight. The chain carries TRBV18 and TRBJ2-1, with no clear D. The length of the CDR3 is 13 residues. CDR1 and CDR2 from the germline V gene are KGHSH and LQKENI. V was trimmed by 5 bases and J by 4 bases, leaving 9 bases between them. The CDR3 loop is CASSLSVYNEQFF. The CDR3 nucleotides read TGTGCCAGCTCATTGAGTGTTTACAATGAGCAGTTCTTC.

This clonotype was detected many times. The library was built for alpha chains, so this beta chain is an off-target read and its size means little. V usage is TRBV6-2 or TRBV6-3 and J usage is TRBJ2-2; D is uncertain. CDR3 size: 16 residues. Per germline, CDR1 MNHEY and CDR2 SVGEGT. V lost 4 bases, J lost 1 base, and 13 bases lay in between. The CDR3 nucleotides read TGTGCCAGCAGTTCGGCGGTTACGAAGAACACCGGGGAGCTGTTTTTT. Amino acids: CASSSAVTKNTGELFF.

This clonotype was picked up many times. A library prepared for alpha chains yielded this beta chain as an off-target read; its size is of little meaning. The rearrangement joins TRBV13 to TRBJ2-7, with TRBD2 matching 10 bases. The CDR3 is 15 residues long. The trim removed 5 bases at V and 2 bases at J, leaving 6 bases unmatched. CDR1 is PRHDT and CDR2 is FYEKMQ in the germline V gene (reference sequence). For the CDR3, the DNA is TGTGCCAGCAGCCCGCGAAGCGGGAGGGCCTACGAGCAGTACTTC. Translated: CASSPRSGRAYEQYF.

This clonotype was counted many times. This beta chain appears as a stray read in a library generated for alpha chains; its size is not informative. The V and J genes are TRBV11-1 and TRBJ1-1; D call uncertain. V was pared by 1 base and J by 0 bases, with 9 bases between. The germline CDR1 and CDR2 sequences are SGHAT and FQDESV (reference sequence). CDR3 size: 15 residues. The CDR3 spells CASSLGARMNTEAFF. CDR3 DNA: TGTGCCAGCAGCTTAGGGGCCCGGATGAACACTGAAGCTTTCTTT.

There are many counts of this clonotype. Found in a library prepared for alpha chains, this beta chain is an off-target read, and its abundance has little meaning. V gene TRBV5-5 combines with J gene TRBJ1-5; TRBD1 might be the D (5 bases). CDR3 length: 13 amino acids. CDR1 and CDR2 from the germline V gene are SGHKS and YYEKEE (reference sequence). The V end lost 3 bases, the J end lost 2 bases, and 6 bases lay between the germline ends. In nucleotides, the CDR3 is TGTGCCAGCAGCTCGGGGGGCAATCAGCCCCAGCATTTT. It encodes CASSSGGNQPQHF.

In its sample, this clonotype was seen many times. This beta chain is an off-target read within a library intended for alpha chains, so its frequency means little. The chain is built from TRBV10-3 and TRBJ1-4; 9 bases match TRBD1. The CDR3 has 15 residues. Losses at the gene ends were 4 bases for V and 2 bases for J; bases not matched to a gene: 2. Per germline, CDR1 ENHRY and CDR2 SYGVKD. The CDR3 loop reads CAISAGQGTNEKLFF. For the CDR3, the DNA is TGTGCCATCAGTGCCGGACAGGGGACTAATGAAAAACTGTTTTTT.

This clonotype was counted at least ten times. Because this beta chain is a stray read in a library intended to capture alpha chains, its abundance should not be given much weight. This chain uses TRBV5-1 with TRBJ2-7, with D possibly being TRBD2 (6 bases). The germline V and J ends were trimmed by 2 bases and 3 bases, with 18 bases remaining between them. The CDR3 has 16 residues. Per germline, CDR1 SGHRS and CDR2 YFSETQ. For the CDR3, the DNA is TGCGCCAGCAGCTTTGATGCGGGATCCCTGCTCTACGAGCAGTACTTC. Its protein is CASSFDAGSLLYEQYF.

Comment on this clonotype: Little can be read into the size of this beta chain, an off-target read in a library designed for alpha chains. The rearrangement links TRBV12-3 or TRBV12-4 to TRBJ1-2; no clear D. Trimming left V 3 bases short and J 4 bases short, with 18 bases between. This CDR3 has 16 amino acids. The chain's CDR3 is CASSLYRFLASYGYTF. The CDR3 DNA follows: TGTGCCAGCAGTTTGTATCGGTTTTTGGCTTCCTATGGCTACACCTTC.

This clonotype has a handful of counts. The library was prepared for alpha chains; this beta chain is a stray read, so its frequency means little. The CDR3 loop is CSASNGLGQGKSGANVLTF. The CDR3 nucleotides read TGCAGTGCTAGTAATGGGTTGGGACAGGGAAAGTCTGGGGCCAACGTCCTGACTTTC. The chain has TRBV20-1 and TRBJ2-6; 9 bases line up with TRBD1. The CDR3 length is 19 residues. V lost 3 bases, J lost 1 base, and 13 bases stayed unmatched. CDR1 DFQATT and CDR2 SNEGSKA come from the germline V gene (reference sequence).

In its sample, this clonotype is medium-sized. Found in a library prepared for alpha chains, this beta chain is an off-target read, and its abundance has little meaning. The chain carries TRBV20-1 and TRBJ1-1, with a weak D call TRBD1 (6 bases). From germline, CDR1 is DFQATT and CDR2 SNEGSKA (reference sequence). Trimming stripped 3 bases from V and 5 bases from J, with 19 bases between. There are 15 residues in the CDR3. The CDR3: CSARDPTGRSTEAFF. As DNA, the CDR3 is TGCAGTGCTAGGGATCCGACAGGACGCAGTACTGAAGCTTTCTTT.

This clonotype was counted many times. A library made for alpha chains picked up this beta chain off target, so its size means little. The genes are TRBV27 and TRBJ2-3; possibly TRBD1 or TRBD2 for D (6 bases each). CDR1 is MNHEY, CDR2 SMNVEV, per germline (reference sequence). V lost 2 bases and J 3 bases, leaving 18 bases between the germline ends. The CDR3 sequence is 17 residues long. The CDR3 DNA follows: TGTGCCAGCAGTTTAGCGCTCGGGGGCGGGCGTACAGATACGCAGTATTTT. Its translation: CASSLALGGGRTDTQYF.

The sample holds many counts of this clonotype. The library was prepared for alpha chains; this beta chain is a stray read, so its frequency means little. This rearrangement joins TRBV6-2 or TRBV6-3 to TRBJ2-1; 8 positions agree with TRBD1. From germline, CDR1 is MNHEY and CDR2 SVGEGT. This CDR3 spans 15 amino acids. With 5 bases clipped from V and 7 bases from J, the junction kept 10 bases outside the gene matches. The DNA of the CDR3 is TGTGCCAGCAGTCCGGGACAGGTGGTAGAAAATGAGCAGTTCTTC. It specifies CASSPGQVVENEQFF.

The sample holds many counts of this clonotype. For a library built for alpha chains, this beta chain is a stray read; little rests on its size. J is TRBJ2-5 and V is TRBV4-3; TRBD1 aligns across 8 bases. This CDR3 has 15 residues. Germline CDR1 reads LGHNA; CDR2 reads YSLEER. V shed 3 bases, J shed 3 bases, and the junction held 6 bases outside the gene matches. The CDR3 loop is CASSHGQGPEETQYF. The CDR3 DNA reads TGCGCCAGCAGCCATGGACAGGGTCCTGAAGAGACCCAGTACTTC.

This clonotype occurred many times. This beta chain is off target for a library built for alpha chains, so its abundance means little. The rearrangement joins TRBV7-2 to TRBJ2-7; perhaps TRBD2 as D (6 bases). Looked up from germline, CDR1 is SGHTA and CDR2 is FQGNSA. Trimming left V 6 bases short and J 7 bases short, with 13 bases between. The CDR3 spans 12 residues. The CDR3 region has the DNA TGTGCCAGCAGTTCAAAGGAGGGTGAGCAGTACTTC. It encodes CASSSKEGEQYF.

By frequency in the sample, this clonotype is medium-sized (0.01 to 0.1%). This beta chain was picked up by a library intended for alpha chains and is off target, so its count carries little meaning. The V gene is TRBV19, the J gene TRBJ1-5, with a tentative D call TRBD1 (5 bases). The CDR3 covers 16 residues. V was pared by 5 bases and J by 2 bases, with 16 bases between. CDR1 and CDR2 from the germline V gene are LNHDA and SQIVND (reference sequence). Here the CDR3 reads CASSAGTGGGNQPQHF. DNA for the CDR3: TGTGCCAGTAGTGCGGGAACAGGAGGAGGCAATCAGCCCCAGCATTTT.

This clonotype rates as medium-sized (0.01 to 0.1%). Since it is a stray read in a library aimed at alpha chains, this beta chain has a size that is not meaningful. This chain's CDR3 is CASSLYPGGPGTHKGNQPQHF. In DNA form, the CDR3 reads TGTGCCAGCAGCTTATATCCGGGGGGGCCGGGAACCCATAAGGGCAATCAGCCCCAGCATTTT. The V call is TRBV7-2, the J call TRBJ1-5, with a possible D match to TRBD1 (6 bases). Germline V gene data show CDR1 as SGHTA and CDR2 as FQGNSA. The CDR3 is 21 residues long. Deletions cut 2 bases from V and 2 bases from J, with 28 bases between.

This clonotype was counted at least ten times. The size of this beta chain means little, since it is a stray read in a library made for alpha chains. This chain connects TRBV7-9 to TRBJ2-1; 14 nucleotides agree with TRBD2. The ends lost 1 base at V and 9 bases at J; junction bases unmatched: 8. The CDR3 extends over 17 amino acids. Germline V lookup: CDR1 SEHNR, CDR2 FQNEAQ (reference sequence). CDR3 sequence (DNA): TGTGCCAGCAGCTTAGTTGGTGACGGGACTAGCGGGGGTGAGCAGTTCTTC. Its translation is CASSLVGDGTSGGEQFF.

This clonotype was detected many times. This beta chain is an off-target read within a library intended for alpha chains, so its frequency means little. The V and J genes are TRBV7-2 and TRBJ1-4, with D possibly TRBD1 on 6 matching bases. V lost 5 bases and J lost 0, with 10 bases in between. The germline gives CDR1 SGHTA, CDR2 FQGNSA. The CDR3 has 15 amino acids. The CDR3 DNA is TGTGCCAGCAGCCCCAGACAGGCAACTAATGAAAAACTGTTTTTT. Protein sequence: CASSPRQATNEKLFF.

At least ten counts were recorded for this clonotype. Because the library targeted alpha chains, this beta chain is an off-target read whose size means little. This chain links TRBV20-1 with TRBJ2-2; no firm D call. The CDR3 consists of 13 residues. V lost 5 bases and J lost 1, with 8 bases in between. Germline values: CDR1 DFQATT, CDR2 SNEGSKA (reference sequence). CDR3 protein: CSASRLNTGELFF. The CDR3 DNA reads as TGCAGTGCTTCCCGACTGAACACCGGGGAGCTGTTTTTT.

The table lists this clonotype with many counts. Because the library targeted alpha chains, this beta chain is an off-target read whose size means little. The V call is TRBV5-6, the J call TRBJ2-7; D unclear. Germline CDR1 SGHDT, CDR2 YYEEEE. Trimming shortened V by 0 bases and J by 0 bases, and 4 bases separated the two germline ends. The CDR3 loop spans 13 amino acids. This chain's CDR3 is CASSLGVSYEQYF. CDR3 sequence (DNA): TGTGCCAGCAGCTTGGGAGTCTCCTACGAGCAGTACTTC.

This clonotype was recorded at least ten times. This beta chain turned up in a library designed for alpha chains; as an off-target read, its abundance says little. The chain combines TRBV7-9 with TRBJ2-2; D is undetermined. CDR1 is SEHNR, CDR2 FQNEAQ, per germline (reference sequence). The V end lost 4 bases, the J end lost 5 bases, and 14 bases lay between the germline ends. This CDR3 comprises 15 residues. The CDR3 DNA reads TGTGCCAGCAGCTCGTCCGAGCTAGGAACCGGGGAGCTGTTTTTT. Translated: CASSSSELGTGELFF.

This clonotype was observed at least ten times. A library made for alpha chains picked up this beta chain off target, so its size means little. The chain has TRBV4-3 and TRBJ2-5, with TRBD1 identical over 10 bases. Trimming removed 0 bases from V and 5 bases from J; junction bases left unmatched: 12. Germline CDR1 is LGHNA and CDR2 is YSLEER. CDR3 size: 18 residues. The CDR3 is CASSQDLGQGIDSETQYF. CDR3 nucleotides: TGCGCCAGCAGCCAAGATCTGGGACAGGGGATTGATTCGGAGACCCAGTACTTC.